The clone carrying this T cell receptor beta chain appeared once. Sequenced by immunoSEQ multiplex PCR; TCRdb stores in-frame clones only, minus some. The sample consists of over 75,000 clones, 80% of them appearing once. This sample is drawn from a study of blood T cell repertoires in COVID-19. Study summary: T cells, B-cell-depleted T cells, or PBMCs provided the cDNA or gDNA that served as material.

Trimming stripped 0 bases from V and 6 bases from J, with 6 bases between. Germline CDR1 reads MGHRA; CDR2 reads YSYEKL. The CDR3 length is 13 residues. The clonotype originates from a woman in her 70s with acute or convalescent COVID-19. Sequenced material: peripheral blood. The J gene is TRBJ2-1, the V gene TRBV4-1; D call uncertain. CDR3 bases: TGCGCCAGCAGCCAAGACTCAGGCAATGAGCAGTTCTTC. Its translation: CASSQDSGNEQFF.